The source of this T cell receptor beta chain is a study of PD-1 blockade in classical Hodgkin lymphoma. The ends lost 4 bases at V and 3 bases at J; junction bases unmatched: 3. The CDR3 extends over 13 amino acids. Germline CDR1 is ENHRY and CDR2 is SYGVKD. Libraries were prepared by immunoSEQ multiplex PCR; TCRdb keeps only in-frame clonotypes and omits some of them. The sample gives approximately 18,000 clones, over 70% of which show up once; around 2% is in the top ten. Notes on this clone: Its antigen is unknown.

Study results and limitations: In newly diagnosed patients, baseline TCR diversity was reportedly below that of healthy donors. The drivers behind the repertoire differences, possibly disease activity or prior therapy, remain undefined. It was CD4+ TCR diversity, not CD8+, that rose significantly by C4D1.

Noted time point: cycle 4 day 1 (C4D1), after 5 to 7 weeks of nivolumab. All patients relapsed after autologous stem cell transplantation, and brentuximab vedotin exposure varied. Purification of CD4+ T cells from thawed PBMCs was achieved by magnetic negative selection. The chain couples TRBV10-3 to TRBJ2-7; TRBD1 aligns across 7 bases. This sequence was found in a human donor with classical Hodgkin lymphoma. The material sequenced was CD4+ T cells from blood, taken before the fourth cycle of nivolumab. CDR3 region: CAISVRDSYEQYF. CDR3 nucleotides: TGTGCCATCAGTGTCCGGGACAGCTACGAGCAGTACTTC.